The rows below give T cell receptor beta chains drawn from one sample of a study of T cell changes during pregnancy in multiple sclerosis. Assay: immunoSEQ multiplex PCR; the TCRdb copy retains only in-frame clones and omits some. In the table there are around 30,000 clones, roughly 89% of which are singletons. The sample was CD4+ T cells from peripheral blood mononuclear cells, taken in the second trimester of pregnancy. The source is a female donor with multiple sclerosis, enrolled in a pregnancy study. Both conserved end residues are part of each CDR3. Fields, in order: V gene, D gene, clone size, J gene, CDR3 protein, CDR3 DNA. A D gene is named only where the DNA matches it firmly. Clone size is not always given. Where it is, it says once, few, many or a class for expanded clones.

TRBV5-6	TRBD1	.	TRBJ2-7	CASSRSPQQGYEQYF	TGTGCCAGCAGCCGATCCCCCCAACAGGGGTACGAGCAGTACTTC
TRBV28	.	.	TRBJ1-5	CAIGNRVSQPQHF	TGTGCCATCGGGAACAGGGTAAGCCAGCCCCAGCATTTT
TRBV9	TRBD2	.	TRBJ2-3	CASSVGAGEADTQYF	TGTGCCAGCAGCGTAGGTGCGGGGGAGGCGGATACGCAGTATTTT
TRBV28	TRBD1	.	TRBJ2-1	CASSVTGGNEQFF	TGTGCCAGCAGTGTGACAGGGGGCAATGAGCAGTTCTTC
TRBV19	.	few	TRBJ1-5	CASSPVEPQHF	TGTGCCAGTAGCCCCGTTGAGCCCCAGCATTTT
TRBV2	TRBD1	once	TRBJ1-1	CASLRDRAPTEAFF	TGTGCCAGCTTAAGGGACAGGGCGCCCACTGAAGCTTTCTTT
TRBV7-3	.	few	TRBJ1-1	CASSLTGSDTEAFF	TGTGCCAGCAGCTTAACAGGGAGTGACACTGAAGCTTTCTTT
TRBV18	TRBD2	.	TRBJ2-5	CASSPLQTSGGKTQYF	TGTGCCAGCTCACCACTACAGACTAGCGGGGGGAAGACCCAGTACTTC
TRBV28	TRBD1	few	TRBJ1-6	CASSPGQGGSPLHF	TGTGCCAGCAGTCCCGGACAGGGAGGCTCACCCCTCCACTTT
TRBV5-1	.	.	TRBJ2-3	CASSLVGTDTQYF	TGCGCCAGCAGCTTGGTCGGCACAGATACGCAGTATTTT
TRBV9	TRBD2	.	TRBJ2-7	CASSSTSASYEQYF	TGTGCCAGCAGCTCAACTAGCGCCTCCTACGAGCAGTACTTC
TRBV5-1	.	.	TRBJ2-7	CASSPGGGLSPEQYF	TGCGCCAGCAGCCCCGGAGGAGGCCTGAGTCCCGAGCAGTACTTC
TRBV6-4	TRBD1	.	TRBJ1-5	CASSFTIDRGRVGQPQHF	TGTGCCAGCAGTTTTACCATTGACAGGGGGCGGGTTGGTCAGCCCCAGCATTTT
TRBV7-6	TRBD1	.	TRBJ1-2	CASSLGQDYGYTF	TGTGCCAGCAGCCTAGGACAGGACTATGGCTACACCTTC
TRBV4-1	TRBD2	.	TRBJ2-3	CASSQTLAGGPDTQYF	TGCGCCAGCAGCCAAACCCTAGCGGGGGGACCAGATACGCAGTATTTT
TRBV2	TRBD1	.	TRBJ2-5	CASSKQGAEETQYF	TGTGCCAGCAGTAAACAGGGGGCTGAAGAGACCCAGTACTTC
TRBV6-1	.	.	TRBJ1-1	CASSETYGLLNTEAFF	TGTGCCAGCAGTGAAACCTACGGACTCCTGAACACTGAAGCTTTCTTT
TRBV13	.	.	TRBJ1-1	CASSLLRTEAFF	TGTGCCAGCAGCTTACTCCGGACTGAAGCTTTCTTT
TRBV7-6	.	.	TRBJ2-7	CASSLEGGKGEQYF	TGTGCCAGCAGCTTAGAGGGGGGGAAAGGCGAGCAGTACTTC
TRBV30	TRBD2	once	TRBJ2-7	CAGLAGRSPYEQYF	TGTGCCGGTTTAGCGGGGCGCAGCCCCTACGAGCAGTACTTC
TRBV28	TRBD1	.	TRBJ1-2	CASSPGQVFYGYTF	TGTGCCAGCAGCCCGGGACAGGTTTTCTATGGCTACACCTTC
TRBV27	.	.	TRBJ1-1	CASIFRRQTHTEAFF	TGTGCCAGCATATTTAGGAGACAGACCCACACTGAAGCTTTCTTT
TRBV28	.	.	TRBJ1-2	CASMAAPNYGYTF	TGTGCCAGCATGGCCGCCCCAAACTATGGCTACACCTTC
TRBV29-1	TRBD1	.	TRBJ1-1	CSVEEGGQGPFF	TGCAGCGTTGAAGAAGGGGGACAGGGACCGTTCTTT
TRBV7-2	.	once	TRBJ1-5	CASSFWGQPQHF	TGTGCCAGCAGCTTTTGGGGCCAGCCCCAGCATTTT
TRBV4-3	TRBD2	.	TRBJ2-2	CASSQGVIAGGPAGELFF	TGCGCCAGCAGCCAAGGCGTTATAGCGGGGGGGCCCGCCGGGGAGCTGTTTTTT
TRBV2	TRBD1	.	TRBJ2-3	CAIHADRGGSADTQYF	TGTGCCATCCACGCAGACAGGGGAGGTTCTGCAGATACGCAGTATTTT
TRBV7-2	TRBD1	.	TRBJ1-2	CASRPGQGEYGYTF	TGTGCCAGCAGACCGGGACAGGGAGAATATGGCTACACCTTC
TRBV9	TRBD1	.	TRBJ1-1	CASSVAPGQGEAFF	TGTGCCAGCAGCGTAGCTCCCGGACAGGGAGAAGCTTTCTTT
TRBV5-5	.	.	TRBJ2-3	CASSLLRSTDTQYF	TGTGCCAGCAGCTTGTTACGGTCCACAGATACGCAGTATTTT
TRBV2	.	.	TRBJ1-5	CASRDNGHSNQPQHF	TGTGCCAGCAGGGACAACGGCCATAGCAATCAGCCCCAGCATTTT
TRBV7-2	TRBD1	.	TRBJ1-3	CASILQGASGNTIYF	TGTGCCAGCATCCTACAGGGGGCCTCTGGAAACACCATATATTTT
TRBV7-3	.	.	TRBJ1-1	CASSYQMNTEAFF	TGTGCCAGCAGCTATCAGATGAACACTGAAGCTTTCTTT
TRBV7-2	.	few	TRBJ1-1	CASSLSGPFEAFF	TGTGCCAGCAGCTTAAGTGGCCCGTTTGAAGCTTTCTTT
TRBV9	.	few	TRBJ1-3	CASSVDPGVDSGNTIYF	TGTGCCAGCAGCGTAGATCCAGGGGTCGACTCTGGAAACACCATATATTTT
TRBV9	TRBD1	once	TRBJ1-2	CASGGDSRGYTF	TGTGCCAGCGGTGGGGACAGTCGGGGCTACACCTTC
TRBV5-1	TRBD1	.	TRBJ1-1	CASSSDRGGTEAFF	TGCGCCAGCAGCTCGGACAGGGGAGGAACTGAAGCTTTCTTT
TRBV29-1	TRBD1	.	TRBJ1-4	CSVEVGMTGEKLFF	TGCAGCGTTGAAGTAGGGATGACAGGGGAAAAACTGTTTTTT
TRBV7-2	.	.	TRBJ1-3	CASSPRFSGNTIYF	TGTGCCAGCAGCCCCCGGTTCTCTGGAAACACCATATATTTT